This is a list of T cell receptor beta chains from one sample in a study of T cells in Graves' hyperthyroidism and ophthalmopathy. TCRdb re-called the multiplex PCR reads with MiXCR, one entry per CDR3 protein. This sample has about 270,000 distinct CDR3 sequences, with around 25% found just once. Sequencing input: blood. All receptors derive from a woman aged 40 to 49 with Graves' ophthalmopathy. Each CDR3 is given without its conserved first and last residue. The size entry is marked missing in some rows and otherwise reads once, few, many or a size class.

clone_size v_call cdr3_aa
many TRBV4-2 ASSQRGRAGVPYEQY
many TRBV19 ASSIDPSTSYEQY
many TRBV2 ASSEAALANEQY
- TRBV19 ASNYVGVDTEAF
- TRBV28 ASSRGQGAVDYGYT
many TRBV7-9 ASSLVQGGTEAF
- TRBV28 ASSAQGGQYFGPGQPQH
- TRBV6-1 ASSESGLVTSYEQY
many TRBV28 ASSLYLGDQETQY
many TRBV2 ASRGTGAGELF
few TRBV7-8 ASSLGSGQGVSTEAF
- TRBV12-3/TRBV12-4 ASSPGREGEQY
- TRBV20-1 SARSSLAKNIQY
many TRBV2 ASSEGGGSHGTQY
many TRBV2 ASSPPGITNYGYT
many TRBV29-1 SVEVTSGETQY
many TRBV15 ATSSGYQPQH
many TRBV6-5 ASSYSGQGASAF
- TRBV6-2/TRBV6-3 ASRSVRNGYGYT
many TRBV9 ASSPWTSGQETQY
many TRBV4-1 ASSQVVPNQPQH
many TRBV12-3/TRBV12-4 ASSHQDRGKAF
few TRBV13 ASSLAQADYGYT
many TRBV15 ATSRAEGLAANTGELF
many TRBV28 ASSDSNYGYT
many TRBV5-1 ASSLLSSGNEQY
many TRBV4-1 ASSQALGELF
- TRBV28 ASKRSDKTGNTIY
many TRBV12-3/TRBV12-4 ASSRVGGNSPLH
many TRBV6-1 ASSEEYETSDLKFQETQY
many TRBV4-1 ASSLEAGPYEQY
many TRBV7-9 ASSPTQGYEQY
- TRBV18 ASSPPGTSLQETQY
many TRBV6-2/TRBV6-3 ASSYGQGPMGLATEAF
few TRBV12-3/TRBV12-4 ASSQQGKGNGYT
many TRBV7-3 ASSRGQMNTEAF
many TRBV7-3 ASSLQPNTEAF
- TRBV24-1 ATSDPTGEAETQY
few TRBV28 ASSPSGVYSNQPQH
many TRBV12-3/TRBV12-4 ASWGGTSGPYEQY
- TRBV6-1 ASRGRDRGYEQY
many TRBV7-8 ASSLAFSPGLSGELF
many TRBV27 ASNGPASYT
many TRBV29-1 SVASRLPKETQY
- TRBV30 AWVVPENYGYI
many TRBV27 ASSIQGLGEQY
many TRBV7-2 ASSIRQAINYGYT
many TRBV13 ASSFGSPGEQY
few TRBV3-1 ASSQATSGEYEQY
many TRBV2 ASSPWSGGRETQY
many TRBV3-1 ASSKGLAGERNIQY
- TRBV6-1 ASSDQTGAEAF
many TRBV12-3/TRBV12-4 ASSLRVVDYGYT
many TRBV7-6 ASSLQPGGGGGELF
once TRBV5-1 ASSSQLAGGPAYEQY